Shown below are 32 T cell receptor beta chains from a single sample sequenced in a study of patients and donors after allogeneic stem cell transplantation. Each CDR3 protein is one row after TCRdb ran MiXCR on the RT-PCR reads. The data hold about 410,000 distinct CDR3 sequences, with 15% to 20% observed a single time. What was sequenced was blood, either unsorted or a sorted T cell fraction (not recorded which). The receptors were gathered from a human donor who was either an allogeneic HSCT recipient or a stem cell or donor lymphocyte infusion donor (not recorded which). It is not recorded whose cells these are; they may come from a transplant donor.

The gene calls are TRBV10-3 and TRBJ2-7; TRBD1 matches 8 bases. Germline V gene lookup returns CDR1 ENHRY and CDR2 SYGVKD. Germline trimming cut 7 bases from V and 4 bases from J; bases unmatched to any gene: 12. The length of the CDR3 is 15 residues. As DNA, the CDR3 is TGTGCCATCACTAAGACAGGGGAGAATTCGTACGAGCAGTACTTC. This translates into CAITKTGENSYEQYF.

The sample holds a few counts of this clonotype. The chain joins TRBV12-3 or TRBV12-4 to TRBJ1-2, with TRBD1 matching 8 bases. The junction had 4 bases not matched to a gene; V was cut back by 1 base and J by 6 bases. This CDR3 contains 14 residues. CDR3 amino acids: CASSLVQGANGYTF. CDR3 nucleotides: TGTGCCAGCAGTTTAGTTCAGGGGGCAAATGGCTACACCTTC.

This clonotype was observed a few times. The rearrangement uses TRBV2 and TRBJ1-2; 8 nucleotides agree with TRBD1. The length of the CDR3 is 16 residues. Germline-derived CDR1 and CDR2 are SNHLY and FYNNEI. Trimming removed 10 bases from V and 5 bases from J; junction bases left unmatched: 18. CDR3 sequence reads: CAIGQGRFMGEYGYTF. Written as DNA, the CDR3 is TGTGCCATTGGACAGGGACGATTCATGGGCGAATATGGCTACACCTTC. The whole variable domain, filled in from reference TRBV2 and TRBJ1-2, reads EPEVTQTPSHQVTQMGQEVILRCVPISNHLYFYWYRQILGQKVEFLVSFYNNEISEKSEIFDDQFSVERPDGSNFTLKIRSTKLEDSAMYFCAIGQGRFMGEYGYTFGSGTRLTVV.

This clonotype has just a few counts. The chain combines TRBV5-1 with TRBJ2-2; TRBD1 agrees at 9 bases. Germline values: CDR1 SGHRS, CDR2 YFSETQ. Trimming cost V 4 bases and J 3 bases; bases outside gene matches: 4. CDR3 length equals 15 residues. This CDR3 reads CASSQRTGDTGELFF. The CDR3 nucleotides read TGCGCCAGCAGCCAGAGGACAGGGGACACCGGGGAGCTGTTTTTT.

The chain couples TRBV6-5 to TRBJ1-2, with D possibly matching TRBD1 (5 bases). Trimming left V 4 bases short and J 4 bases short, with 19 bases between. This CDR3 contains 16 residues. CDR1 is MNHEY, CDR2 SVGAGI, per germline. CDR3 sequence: CASSSTTATPGYGYTF. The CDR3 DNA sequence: TGTGCCAGCAGTTCCACGACAGCAACCCCTGGCTATGGCTACACCTTC.

The CDR3 reads CASRGGGNQPQHF. CDR3 DNA sequence: TGTGCCAGCAGGGGGGGGGGCAATCAGCCCCAGCATTTT. The gene calls are TRBV2 and TRBJ1-5; perhaps TRBD1 as D (5 bases). Trimming shortened V by 6 bases and J by 2 bases, and 8 bases separated the two germline ends. Germline loops: CDR1 SNHLY, CDR2 FYNNEI. The length of the CDR3 is 13 residues.

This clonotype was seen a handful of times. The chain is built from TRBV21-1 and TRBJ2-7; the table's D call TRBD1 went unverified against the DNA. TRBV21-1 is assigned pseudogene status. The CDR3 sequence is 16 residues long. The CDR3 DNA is TGTGCCAGCAGCAAAGCGGGAGCAGGGGGCTTGTACGAGCAGTACTTC. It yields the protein CASSKAGAGGLYEQYF.

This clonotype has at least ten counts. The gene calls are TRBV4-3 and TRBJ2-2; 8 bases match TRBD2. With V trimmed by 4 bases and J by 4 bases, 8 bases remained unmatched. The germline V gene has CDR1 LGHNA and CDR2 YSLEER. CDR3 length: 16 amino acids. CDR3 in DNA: TGCGCCAGCAGCCCCACCTTAGGACTAGCCACCGGGGAGCTGTTTTTT. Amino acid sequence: CASSPTLGLATGELFF.

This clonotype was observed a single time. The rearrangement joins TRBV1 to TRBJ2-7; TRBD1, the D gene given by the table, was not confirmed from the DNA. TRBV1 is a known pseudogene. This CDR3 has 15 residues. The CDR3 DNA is TGCACCAGCAGCCACGACCCCGGGACAGCCTACGAGCAGTACTTC. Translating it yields CTSSHDPGTAYEQYF.

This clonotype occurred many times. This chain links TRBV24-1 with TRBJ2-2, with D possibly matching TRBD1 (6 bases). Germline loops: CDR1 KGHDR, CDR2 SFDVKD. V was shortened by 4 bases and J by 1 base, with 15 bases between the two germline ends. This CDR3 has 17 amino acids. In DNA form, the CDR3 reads TGTGCCACCAGTGACCCCGGACAGCCCCTGAACACCGGGGAGCTGTTTTTT. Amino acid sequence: CATSDPGQPLNTGELFF.

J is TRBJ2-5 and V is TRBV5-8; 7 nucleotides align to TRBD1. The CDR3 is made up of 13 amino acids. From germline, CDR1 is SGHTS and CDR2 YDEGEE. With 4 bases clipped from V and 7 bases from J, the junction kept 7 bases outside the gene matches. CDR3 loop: CASSHRGGGTQYF. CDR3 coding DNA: TGTGCCAGCAGCCACAGGGGTGGAGGGACCCAGTACTTC.

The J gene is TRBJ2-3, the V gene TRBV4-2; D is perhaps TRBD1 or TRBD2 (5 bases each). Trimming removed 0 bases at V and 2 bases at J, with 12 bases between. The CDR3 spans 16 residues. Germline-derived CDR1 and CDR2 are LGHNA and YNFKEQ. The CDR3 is CASSQERKGPTDTQYF. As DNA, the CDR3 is TGTGCCAGCAGCCAAGAGAGAAAGGGACCCACAGATACGCAGTATTTT.

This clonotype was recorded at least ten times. DNA for the CDR3: TGTGCCAGCAGCGTTGCGATAGGTCGGGAGGCTGAAGCTTTCTTT. It codes for CASSVAIGREAEAFF. The chain is built from TRBV9 and TRBJ1-1, with D uncertain. From germline, CDR1 is SGDLS and CDR2 YYNGEE. The CDR3 length is 15 residues. V was cut by 2 bases and J by 6 bases, with 17 bases left in between.

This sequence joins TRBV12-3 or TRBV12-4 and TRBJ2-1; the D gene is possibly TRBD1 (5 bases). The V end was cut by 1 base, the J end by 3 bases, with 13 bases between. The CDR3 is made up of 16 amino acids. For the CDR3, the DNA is TGTGCCAGCAGTTTAGATCTACTGGGGCGCTACAATGAGCAGTTCTTC. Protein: CASSLDLLGRYNEQFF.

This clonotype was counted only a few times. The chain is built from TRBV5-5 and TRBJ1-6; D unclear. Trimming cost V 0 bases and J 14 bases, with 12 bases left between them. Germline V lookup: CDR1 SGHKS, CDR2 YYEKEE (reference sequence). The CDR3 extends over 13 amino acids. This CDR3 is CASSLGRPRTLHF. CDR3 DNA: TGTGCCAGCAGCTTGGGACGGCCGCGGACCCTCCACTTT.

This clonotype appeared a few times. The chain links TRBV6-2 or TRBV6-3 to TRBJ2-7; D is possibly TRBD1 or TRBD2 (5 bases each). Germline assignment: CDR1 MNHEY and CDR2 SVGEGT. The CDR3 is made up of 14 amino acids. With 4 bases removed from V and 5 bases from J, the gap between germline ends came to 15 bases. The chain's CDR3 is CASSFYRDGDEQYF. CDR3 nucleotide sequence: TGTGCCAGCAGTTTTTACCGGGACGGCGACGAGCAGTACTTC.

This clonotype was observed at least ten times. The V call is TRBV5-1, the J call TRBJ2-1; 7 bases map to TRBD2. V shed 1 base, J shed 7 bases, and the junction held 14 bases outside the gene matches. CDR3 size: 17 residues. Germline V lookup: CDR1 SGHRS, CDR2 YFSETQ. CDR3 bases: TGCGCCAGCAGCTTGTGGAGTTTGGCGGGAGTTAGGAATGAGCAGTTCTTC. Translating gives CASSLWSLAGVRNEQFF.

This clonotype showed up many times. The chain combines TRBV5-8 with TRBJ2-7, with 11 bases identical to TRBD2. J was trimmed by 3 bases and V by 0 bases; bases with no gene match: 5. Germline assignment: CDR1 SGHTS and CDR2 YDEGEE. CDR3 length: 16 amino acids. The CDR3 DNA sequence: TGTGCCAGCAGCTTGGTGAGACTAGCGGGATTCTACGAGCAGTACTTC. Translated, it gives CASSLVRLAGFYEQYF.

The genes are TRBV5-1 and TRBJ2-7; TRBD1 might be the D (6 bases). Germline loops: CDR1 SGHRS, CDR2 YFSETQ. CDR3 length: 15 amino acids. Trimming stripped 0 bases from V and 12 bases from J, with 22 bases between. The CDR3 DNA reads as TGCGCCAGCAGCTTGGAGGGGGACCCAGGAGATCTGCGGTACTTC. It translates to CASSLEGDPGDLRYF. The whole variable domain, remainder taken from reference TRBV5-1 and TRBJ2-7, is KAGVTQTPRYLIKTRGQQVTLSCSPISGHRSVSWYQQTPGQGLQFLFEYFSETQRNKGNFPGRFSGRQFSNSRSEMNVSTLELGDSALYLCASSLEGDPGDLRYFGPGTRLTVT.

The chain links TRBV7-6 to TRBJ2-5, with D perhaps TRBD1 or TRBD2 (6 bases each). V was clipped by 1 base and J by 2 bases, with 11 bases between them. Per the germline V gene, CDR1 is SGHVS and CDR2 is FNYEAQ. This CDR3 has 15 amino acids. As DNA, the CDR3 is TGTGCCAGCAGCTTAGGCGGGACACCACAAGAGACCCAGTACTTC. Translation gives CASSLGGTPQETQYF.

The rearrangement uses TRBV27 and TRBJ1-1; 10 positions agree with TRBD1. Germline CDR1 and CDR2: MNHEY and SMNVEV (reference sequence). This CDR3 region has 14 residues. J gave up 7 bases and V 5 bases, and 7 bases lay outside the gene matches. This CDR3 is CASSPRTGGSEAFF. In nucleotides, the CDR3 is TGTGCCAGCAGTCCCCGGACAGGGGGGAGTGAAGCTTTCTTT.

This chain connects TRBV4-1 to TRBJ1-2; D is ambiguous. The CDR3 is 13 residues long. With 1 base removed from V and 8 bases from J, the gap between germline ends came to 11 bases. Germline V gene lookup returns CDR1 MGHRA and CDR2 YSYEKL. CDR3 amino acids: CASSQGTENGYTF. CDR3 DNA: TGCGCCAGCAGCCAAGGAACAGAAAACGGCTACACCTTC.

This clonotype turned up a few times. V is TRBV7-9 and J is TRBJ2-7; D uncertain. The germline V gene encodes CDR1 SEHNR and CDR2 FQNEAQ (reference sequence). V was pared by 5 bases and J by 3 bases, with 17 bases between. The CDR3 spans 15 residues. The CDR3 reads CASSNNNRRDYEQYF. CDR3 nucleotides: TGTGCCAGCAGCAACAACAATAGAAGGGACTACGAGCAGTACTTC.

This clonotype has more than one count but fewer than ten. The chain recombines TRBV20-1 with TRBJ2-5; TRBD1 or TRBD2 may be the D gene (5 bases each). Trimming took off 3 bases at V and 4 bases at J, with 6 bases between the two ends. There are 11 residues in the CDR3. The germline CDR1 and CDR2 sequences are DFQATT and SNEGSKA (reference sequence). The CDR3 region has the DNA TGCAGTGCTAGGGGGACAGAGACCCAGTACTTC. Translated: CSARGTETQYF.

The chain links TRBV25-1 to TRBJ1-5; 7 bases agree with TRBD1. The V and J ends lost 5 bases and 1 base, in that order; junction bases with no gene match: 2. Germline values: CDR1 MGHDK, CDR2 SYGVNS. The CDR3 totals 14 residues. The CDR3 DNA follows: TGTGCCAGCAGTAGACAGGGAAGCAATCAGCCCCAGCATTTT. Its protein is CASSRQGSNQPQHF.

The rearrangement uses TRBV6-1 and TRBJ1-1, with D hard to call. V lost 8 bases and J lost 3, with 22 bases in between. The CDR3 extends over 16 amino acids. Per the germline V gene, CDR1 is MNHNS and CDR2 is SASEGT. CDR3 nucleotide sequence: TGTGCCAGCGGTAGGGCCGGTCGACGTGTGGACACTGAAGCTTTCTTT. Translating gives CASGRAGRRVDTEAFF.

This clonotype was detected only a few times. The CDR3 DNA reads as TGCGCCAGCAGCGAAAAACAGGGGCCAAAAGAGACCCAGTACTTC. It translates to CASSEKQGPKETQYF. The chain joins TRBV5-1 to TRBJ2-5; TRBD1 agrees at 7 bases. CDR1 is SGHRS, CDR2 YFSETQ, per germline. The V gene end was trimmed by 4 bases and the J gene end by 3 bases; junction bases not matched to a gene: 9. The CDR3 is 15 residues long.

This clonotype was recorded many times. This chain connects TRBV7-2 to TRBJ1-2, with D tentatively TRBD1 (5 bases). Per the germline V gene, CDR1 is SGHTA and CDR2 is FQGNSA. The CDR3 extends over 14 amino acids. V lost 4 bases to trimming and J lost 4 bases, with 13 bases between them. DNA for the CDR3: TGTGCCAGCAGCTACTCCGGGACGAGCTATGGCTACACCTTC. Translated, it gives CASSYSGTSYGYTF.

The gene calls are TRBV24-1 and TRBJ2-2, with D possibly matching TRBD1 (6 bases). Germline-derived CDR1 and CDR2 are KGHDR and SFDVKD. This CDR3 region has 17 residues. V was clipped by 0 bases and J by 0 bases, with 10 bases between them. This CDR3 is CATSDLLGHSNTGELFF. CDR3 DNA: TGTGCCACCAGTGATTTGTTGGGACACTCGAACACCGGGGAGCTGTTTTTT.

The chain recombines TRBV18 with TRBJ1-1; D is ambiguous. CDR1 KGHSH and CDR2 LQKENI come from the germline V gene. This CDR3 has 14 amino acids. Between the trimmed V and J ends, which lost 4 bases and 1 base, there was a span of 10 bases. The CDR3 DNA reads TGTGCCAGCTCACTTAAGCCCCCGAACACTGAAGCTTTCTTT. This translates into CASSLKPPNTEAFF.

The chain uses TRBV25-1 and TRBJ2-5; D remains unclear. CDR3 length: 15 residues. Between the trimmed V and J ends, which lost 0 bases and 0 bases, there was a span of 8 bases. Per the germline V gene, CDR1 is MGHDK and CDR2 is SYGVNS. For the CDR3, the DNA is TGTGCCAGCAGTGAATACGGGCTAGACCAAGAGACCCAGTACTTC. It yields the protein CASSEYGLDQETQYF.

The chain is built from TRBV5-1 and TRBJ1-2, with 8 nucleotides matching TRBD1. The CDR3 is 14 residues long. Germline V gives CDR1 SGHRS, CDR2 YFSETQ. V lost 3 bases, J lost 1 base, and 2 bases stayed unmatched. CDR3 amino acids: CASSSGQGNYGYTF. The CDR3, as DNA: TGCGCCAGCAGCTCCGGACAGGGTAACTATGGCTACACCTTC.